Listed here are 26 T cell receptor beta chains from one sample, sequenced in a study of low-dose radiotherapy and immunotherapy resistance in tumors. TRAV- and TRBV-specific primers primed first-strand cDNA, covering alpha and beta chains. Using a constant-region primer together with a V-primer adapter, TCRs were subjected to roughly 18 PCR cycles of amplification. In TCRdb, the reads were re-called with MiXCR into one record per CDR3 protein. This sample has about 82,000 distinct CDR3 sequences, with around 18% found just once. Regarding time point: before trial treatment. Sequences were derived from PBMCs, sampled before treatment. The receptors shown here come from a male donor with prostate cancer.

This clonotype was counted at least ten times. DNA for the CDR3: TGTGCCAGTCGGGATCTTAACTATGGCTACACCTTC. It is translated as CASRDLNYGYTF. This sequence joins TRBV3-1 and TRBJ1-2; D remains unclear. Germline V CDR1 and CDR2: LGHDT, YNNKEL (reference sequence). Trimming took off 9 bases at V and 1 base at J, with 9 bases between the two ends. The CDR3 is made up of 12 amino acids.

This clonotype was observed a single time. This could be a read error, since a much larger clone is one nucleotide away. V usage is TRBV19 and J usage is TRBJ2-1; possible D gene TRBD2, 6 bases. Germline lookup yields CDR1 LNHDA and CDR2 SQIVND (reference sequence). The CDR3 spans 15 residues. The V and J ends lost 7 bases and 10 bases respectively, with 23 bases between them. The DNA for the CDR3 is TGTGCCAGTAACAACCCGGGAGACGGCTCCTACGAGCAGTTCTTC. This gives the protein CASNNPGDGSYEQFF. The complete variable domain, with remaining parts taken from reference TRBV19 and TRBJ2-1, reads DGGITQSPKYLFRKEGQNVTLSCEQNLNHDAMYWYRQDPGQGLRLIYYSQIVNDFQKGDIAEGYSVSREKKESFPLTVTSAQKNPTAFYLCASNNPGDGSYEQFFGPGTRLTVL.

This clonotype was observed a few times. Sequence at one end of the junction differs from germline and may be a read error. The V call is TRBV3-1, the J call TRBJ2-7; tentative D call: TRBD1 (7 bases). CDR1 and CDR2 from the germline V gene are LGHDT and YNNKEL (reference sequence). The CDR3 sequence is 12 residues long. CDR3 sequence: CSSSQGGYEQYF. In DNA form, the CDR3 reads TGTTCCAGCAGCCAGGGGGGCTACGAGCAGTACTTC.

The count of this clonotype is one. The chain is built from TRBV28 and TRBJ1-5, with 7 bases identical to TRBD1. The CDR3 has 15 residues. Unmatched junction bases numbered 12, after V lost 6 bases and J lost 7 bases. Germline V gives CDR1 MDHEN, CDR2 SYDVKM. CDR3 residues: CASSLDTGVGQPQHF. CDR3 coding DNA: TGTGCCAGCAGCCTTGACACAGGGGTAGGGCAGCCCCAGCATTTT.

This clonotype has a count of ten or more. The chain employs TRBV6-1 and TRBJ1-1, with 7 bases aligning to TRBD1. CDR1 MNHNS and CDR2 SASEGT come from the germline V gene. The CDR3 contains 15 residues. J lost 1 base, V lost 11 bases, and 13 bases had no gene match. This CDR3 is CAGTTAGGRNTEAFF. As DNA, the CDR3 is TGTGCCGGCACAACCGCAGGGGGGAGGAACACTGAAGCTTTCTTT.

This clonotype was seen ten or more times. The rearrangement links TRBV30 to TRBJ2-1, with TRBD1 identical over 9 bases. Germline trimming cut 3 bases from V and 9 bases from J; bases unmatched to any gene: 6. This CDR3 region has 13 residues. Germline V gene lookup returns CDR1 GTSNPN and CDR2 SVGIG (reference sequence). DNA of the CDR3: TGTGCCTGGAGCGTAACAGGGGGCTCTGAGCAGTTCTTC. Amino acid sequence: CAWSVTGGSEQFF.

This clonotype was seen ten or more times. The rearrangement uses TRBV20-1 and TRBJ1-4, with 8 positions matching TRBD1. The CDR3 consists of 14 residues. V lost 6 bases, J lost 4 bases, and 7 bases stayed unmatched. CDR1 is DFQATT and CDR2 is SNEGSKA in the germline V gene (reference sequence). The CDR3: CSATPGQVNEKLFF. The DNA of the CDR3 is TGCAGTGCCACCCCGGGACAGGTTAATGAAAAACTGTTTTTT.

About this clonotype itself: Only one base separates this from a far larger clonotype, so it likely reflects a read error. V is TRBV5-3 and J is TRBJ2-2; no reliable D call. TRBV5-3 is marked as an open reading frame, function uncertain. V shed 8 bases and J shed 6 bases, with 14 bases lying between them. The CDR3 runs 13 residues. DNA of the CDR3: TGTGCCAGCAACTTTTCCGGGCCCGGGGAGCTGTTTTTT. This codes for CASNFSGPGELFF.

This clonotype was picked up many times. The chain combines TRBV20-1 with TRBJ2-3; D remains ambiguous. The ends were cut back, 4 bases at V and 0 bases at J, with 14 bases in the middle. Germline V gene lookup returns CDR1 DFQATT and CDR2 SNEGSKA (reference sequence). This CDR3 region has 15 residues. This chain's CDR3 is CSAISADPSTDTQYF. The CDR3 nucleotides read TGCAGTGCTATTTCGGCGGACCCTAGCACAGATACGCAGTATTTT.

This clonotype was detected many times. This rearrangement joins TRBV12-3 or TRBV12-4 to TRBJ2-3, with 7 bases identical to TRBD1. This CDR3 is built from 15 residues. Trimming removed 6 bases from V and 2 bases from J; junction bases left unmatched: 8. The CDR3 DNA reads TGTGCCAGCAGACAGGGACAGACTCTCACAGATACGCAGTATTTT. It encodes CASRQGQTLTDTQYF.

This clonotype was seen repeatedly, ten times or more. The chain combines TRBV3-1 with TRBJ1-1; perhaps TRBD1 as D (6 bases). The CDR3 has 14 amino acids. The germline V and J ends were trimmed by 1 base and 8 bases, with 14 bases remaining between them. Germline V gene data show CDR1 as LGHDT and CDR2 as YNNKEL (reference sequence). CDR3 in amino acids: CASSQGQAVPEAFF. CDR3 DNA sequence: TGTGCCAGCAGCCAAGGACAGGCCGTACCGGAAGCTTTCTTT. The whole variable domain, remainder taken from reference TRBV3-1 and TRBJ1-1, is DTAVSQTPKYLVTQMGNDKSIKCEQNLGHDTMYWYKQDSKKFLKIMFSYNNKELIINETVPNRFSPKSPDKAHLNLHINSLELGDSAVYFCASSQGQAVPEAFFGQGTRLTVV.

This sequence joins TRBV5-4 and TRBJ2-6; perhaps TRBD1 as D (6 bases). Trimming took off 2 bases at V and 4 bases at J, with 10 bases between the two ends. The germline CDR1 and CDR2 sequences are SGHNT and YYREEE (reference sequence). The CDR3 consists of 15 residues. Written as DNA, the CDR3 is TGTGCCAGCAGCTTCTCAGGGGCCGGGGCCAACGTCCTGACTTTC. Its translation: CASSFSGAGANVLTF.

This clonotype was counted many times. The chain combines TRBV5-1 with TRBJ2-7, with D hard to call. V was pared by 2 bases and J by 2 bases, with 14 bases between. This CDR3 region has 15 residues. From germline, CDR1 is SGHRS and CDR2 YFSETQ. This CDR3 is CASSFAAGGTYEQYF. The CDR3 DNA reads as TGCGCCAGCAGCTTTGCTGCTGGCGGAACCTACGAGCAGTACTTC.

This clonotype was counted many times. The J gene is TRBJ2-7, the V gene TRBV6-5; no definite D call. This CDR3 comprises 13 residues. The germline V gene has CDR1 MNHEY and CDR2 SVGAGI. The ends were cut back, 4 bases at V and 1 base at J, with 8 bases in the middle. The CDR3 DNA reads TGTGCCAGCAGTTCCTGGGAATCCTACGAGCAGTACTTC. This gives the protein CASSSWESYEQYF.

This clonotype appeared many times. The DNA of the CDR3 is TGTGCCTGGAGTGTTGGCGGGGGGTACAATGAGCAGTTCTTC. Amino acid sequence: CAWSVGGGYNEQFF. This chain uses TRBV30 with TRBJ2-1; 8 bases are shared with TRBD2. The length of the CDR3 is 14 residues. The germline CDR1 and CDR2 sequences are GTSNPN and SVGIG (reference sequence). The V segment lost 0 bases and the J segment 4 bases; nucleotides outside the gene matches: 2.

This clonotype was observed at least ten times. The chain recombines TRBV7-2 with TRBJ2-1; 8 bases are a match to TRBD2. The CDR3 has 16 amino acids. With V trimmed by 2 bases and J by 2 bases, 5 bases remained unmatched. The V gene's germline CDR1 is SGHTA and CDR2 FQGNSA. In DNA form, the CDR3 reads TGTGCCAGCAGCTTATGGGGTAGCGGGACCTACAATGAGCAGTTCTTC. Translating gives CASSLWGSGTYNEQFF.

This clonotype was seen ten or more times. The chain has TRBV3-1 and TRBJ2-7; 9 bases are shared with TRBD2. Losses at the gene ends were 1 base for V and 2 bases for J; bases not matched to a gene: 9. The germline CDR1 and CDR2 sequences are LGHDT and YNNKEL (reference sequence). The CDR3 is 17 amino acids. The CDR3 DNA reads as TGTGCCAGCAGCCAAGGGGGTGGCGCGGGAGGGCCCTACGAGCAGTACTTC. This sequence encodes CASSQGGGAGGPYEQYF.

This clonotype was seen many times. The J gene is TRBJ1-2, the V gene TRBV5-1; 7 bases agree with TRBD1. In germline, CDR1 is SGHRS, CDR2 YFSETQ. This CDR3 has 15 amino acids. The ends lost 0 bases at V and 9 bases at J; junction bases unmatched: 11. The CDR3 bases are TGCGCCAGCAGCTTGGCGAGGGGGCCTAACTTGAGCTACACCTTC. It codes for CASSLARGPNLSYTF.

This clonotype appeared many times. V is TRBV11-2 and J is TRBJ2-7; no firm D call. Germline CDR1 reads SGHAT; CDR2 reads FQNNGV. This CDR3 contains 11 residues. Trimming removed 5 bases from V and 4 bases from J, with 6 bases in between. The CDR3 coding sequence is TGTGCCAGCAGCGTGAAGTACGAGCAGTACTTC. Amino acid sequence: CASSVKYEQYF.

Ten or more counts support this clonotype. This CDR3 reads CASGLGLGDEQFF. For the CDR3, the DNA is TGCGCCAGCGGATTGGGACTAGGCGATGAGCAGTTCTTC. The rearrangement joins TRBV4-1 to TRBJ2-1; TRBD2 matches at 8 bases. The germline V gene has CDR1 MGHRA and CDR2 YSYEKL. The CDR3 is 13 amino acids. The V gene end was trimmed by 8 bases and the J gene end by 8 bases; junction bases not matched to a gene: 8.

This clonotype was recorded at least ten times. This chain connects TRBV2 to TRBJ2-7; a possible D gene is TRBD1 (6 bases). Germline V lookup: CDR1 SNHLY, CDR2 FYNNEI. The CDR3 is made up of 14 amino acids. V lost 6 bases and J 0 bases, leaving 12 bases between the germline ends. The CDR3 DNA reads as TGTGCCAGCAGCCCGGACAGCCTCTCCTACGAGCAGTACTTC. This gives the protein CASSPDSLSYEQYF.

Points on this clonotype: Only one base separates this from a far larger clonotype, so it likely reflects a read error. The chain carries TRBV6-2 or TRBV6-3 and TRBJ2-7, with 12 bases identical to TRBD1. Unmatched junction bases numbered 7, after V lost 0 bases and J lost 7 bases. This CDR3 contains 16 residues. Per the germline V gene, CDR1 is MNHEY and CDR2 is SVGEGT. The CDR3 reads CASSYSGTGGPDEQYF. As DNA, the CDR3 is TGTGCCAGCAGTTACTCCGGGACAGGGGGCCCAGATGAGCAGTACTTC.

This clonotype was counted at least ten times. This chain uses TRBV20-1 with TRBJ1-2; D possibly corresponds to TRBD1 (5 bases). The germline CDR1 and CDR2 sequences are DFQATT and SNEGSKA (reference sequence). The CDR3 length is 14 residues. The V and J ends lost 4 bases and 2 bases respectively, with 14 bases between them. Here the CDR3 reads CSANDRLLNYGYTF. In DNA form, the CDR3 reads TGCAGTGCTAACGACAGACTATTGAACTATGGCTACACCTTC.

This clonotype was counted at least ten times. V is TRBV5-4 and J is TRBJ2-1; 10 nucleotides match TRBD2. The CDR3 extends over 15 amino acids. Germline loops: CDR1 SGHNT, CDR2 YYREEE (reference sequence). Trimming took 0 bases from V and 8 from J; bases not matched to a gene: 5. CDR3 DNA: TGTGCCAGCAGCTTGGTGGCTAGCGGGGGCGATGAGCAGTTCTTC. Translating it yields CASSLVASGGDEQFF.

The sample holds many counts of this clonotype. V gene TRBV12-3 or TRBV12-4 combines with J gene TRBJ1-3; 11 bases align to TRBD1. V was clipped by 6 bases and J by 0 bases; unmatched bases: 4. This CDR3 comprises 16 residues. CDR3 sequence reads: CASRDRGRLSGNTIYF. The CDR3 DNA reads as TGTGCCAGCAGGGACAGGGGGCGTCTCTCTGGAAACACCATATATTTT.

This clonotype has ten or more counts. The chain is built from TRBV9 and TRBJ1-3; D gene unclear. This CDR3 is built from 15 residues. The V gene's germline CDR1 is SGDLS and CDR2 YYNGEE. V was trimmed by 0 bases and J by 0 bases, leaving 7 bases between them. DNA for the CDR3: TGTGCCAGCAGCGTAGCGTTCAACTCTGGAAACACCATATATTTT. Its translation: CASSVAFNSGNTIYF.